This is a list of T cell receptor beta chains from one sample in a study of T cells in Graves' hyperthyroidism and ophthalmopathy. TCRdb re-called the multiplex PCR reads with MiXCR, one entry per CDR3 protein. Counted here are over 150,000 distinct CDR3 sequences, roughly a sixth occurring once; the ten biggest clones make up roughly 49%. Sequencing was carried out using blood. Source of these receptors: a woman between 45 and 65 years old with Graves' hyperthyroidism. Both conserved end residues are part of each CDR3. The D gene is left open where the match is weak. Only some rows state a clone size, as once, few, many or a class for expanded clones.

V	J	size	D	DNA	CDR3
TRBV27	TRBJ1-2	.	.	TGTGCCAGCAGTTTTGGAAGGGGAGCTAACTATGGCTACACCTTC	CASSFGRGANYGYTF
TRBV7-9	TRBJ2-7	.	.	TGTGCCAGCAGCTTATCGGGGTTGCAGCAGTACTTC	CASSLSGLQQYF
TRBV20-1	TRBJ2-1	many	.	TGCAGTGCTAGTAGCAGCGGACGGTACAATGAGCAGTTCTTC	CSASSSGRYNEQFF
TRBV7-3	TRBJ2-2	.	.	TGTGCCAGCAGCCCGACACATTCCGGGGAGCTGTTTTTT	CASSPTHSGELFF
TRBV30	TRBJ2-1	.	TRBD2	TGTGCCTGGAGAGGTGCGGGAGGGATGACCTACAATGAGCAGTTCTTC	CAWRGAGGMTYNEQFF
TRBV11-3	TRBJ2-3	many	TRBD2	TGTGCCAGCAGCCGAGGAGGTGGCGGGAGATCAGATACGCAGTATTTT	CASSRGGGGRSDTQYF
TRBV6-1	TRBJ2-2	few	TRBD1	TGTGCCAGCAGTGAAATTAACAGGGGGCGAGGGGAGCTGTTTTTT	CASSEINRGRGELFF
TRBV12-3/TRBV12-4	TRBJ2-1	many	TRBD2	TGTGCCAGCGCTTACGGCGCGGGAGCGGGAGTGTTCAATGAGCAGTTCTTC	CASAYGAGAGVFNEQFF
TRBV2	TRBJ1-1	.	.	TGTGCCAGCAGCATGGGAGCCAGGGCTGAAGCTTTCTTT	CASSMGARAEAFF
TRBV24-1	TRBJ1-5	.	.	TGTGCCACCAGTGATTTAAAGTCAGGGGTGTATCAGCCCCAGCATTTT	CATSDLKSGVYQPQHF
TRBV19	TRBJ2-1	.	TRBD2	TGTGCCAGTAGTACGGTAGCGGGACCCAATGAGCAGTTCTTC	CASSTVAGPNEQFF
TRBV7-2	TRBJ2-7	.	.	TGTGCCAGCAGCTCGCGGACGGTCCTCTACGAGCAGTACTTC	CASSSRTVLYEQYF
TRBV29-1	TRBJ2-7	many	.	TGCAGCGTTATCGGACAGACCTACGAGCAGTACTTC	CSVIGQTYEQYF
TRBV30	TRBJ1-1	many	TRBD1	TGTGCCTGGAGCGAATCAGGGGGCAGAACGACTGAAGCTTTCTTT	CAWSESGGRTTEAFF
TRBV5-1	TRBJ2-3	many	TRBD2	TGCGCCAGCAGCTTAGCGGGGACCACAGATACGCAGGATTTT	CASSLAGTTDTQDF
TRBV5-1	TRBJ2-1	once	.	TGCGCCAGCAGCTCCGAGAGGGGTAGCTCCTACAATGAGCAGTTCTTC	CASSSERGSSYNEQFF
TRBV19	TRBJ2-5	.	.	TGTGCCAGTAGTATGGGGGCCCCACAAGAGACCCAGTACTTC	CASSMGAPQETQYF
TRBV7-9	TRBJ2-3	.	.	TGTGCCAGCAAACGGGCGGGGAAAATTACAGATACGCAGTATTTT	CASKRAGKITDTQYF
TRBV12-3/TRBV12-4	TRBJ2-7	many	TRBD2	TGTGCCAGCACCCTCGGACTAGCGGGAAACTACGAGCAGTACTTC	CASTLGLAGNYEQYF
TRBV30	TRBJ1-2	.	.	TGTGCCTGGAGTGTCCCGGCCCATAACTATGGCTACACCTTC	CAWSVPAHNYGYTF
TRBV29-1	TRBJ2-1	many	TRBD2	TGCAGCGGCCAACCGGGACTAGACCCCAATGAGCAGTTCTTC	CSGQPGLDPNEQFF
TRBV12-3/TRBV12-4	TRBJ1-1	many	.	TGTGCCAGCAGTTTGGATTTAAGTAGAAGGGAAGCTTTCTTT	CASSLDLSRREAFF
TRBV6-1	TRBJ2-7	many	TRBD2	TGTGCCAGCAGTGTCCGGACTAGCGGGAACTACGAGCAGTACTTC	CASSVRTSGNYEQYF
TRBV7-8	TRBJ1-5	many	TRBD1	TGTGCCAGCAGCTTAGGTACTGGGAGGGGGCTCCAGCCCCAGCATTTT	CASSLGTGRGLQPQHF
TRBV11-2	TRBJ1-2	few	.	TGTGCCAGCAGTTTACGTCATCGATATGGCTACACCTTC	CASSLRHRYGYTF
TRBV7-8	TRBJ2-7	many	TRBD2	TGTGCCAGCAGCTTAGCGGGGACTAGCCGCGAGCAGTACTTC	CASSLAGTSREQYF